This T cell receptor beta chain derives from a study of blood T cell repertoires in COVID-19. Study in general: Italy, Spain and the United States were the sources of the convalescent and acute COVID-19 samples. Nucleic acid was either cDNA or gDNA, and it came from T cells, B-cell-depleted T cells, or PBMCs.

This table comes from immunoSEQ multiplex PCR, and its TCRdb copy is limited to in-frame clones, with some not included. This repertoire shows a few hundred thousand clones, around 85% found once; its top ten account for 3% to 4%. This clone showed up just once. The ends were cut back, 4 bases at V and 8 bases at J, with 14 bases in the middle. From germline, CDR1 is LGHDT and CDR2 YNNKEL (reference sequence). The CDR3 length is 13 residues. The receptor comes from a woman aged 18-29 years with acute or convalescent COVID-19. V is TRBV3-1 (or the pseudogene TRBV3-2) and J is TRBJ1-2, with D possibly matching TRBD1 (6 bases). Sequencing was performed on peripheral blood. This CDR3 is CASSLTGTIGYTF. DNA of the CDR3: TGTGCCAGCAGCCTTACAGGGACTATAGGCTACACCTTC.